This T cell receptor (beta chain) was documented in a study of cytomegalovirus exposure and HLA in healthy donors. Study-wide background: Researchers previously reported finding about 110 million unique TCR beta sequences from approximately 200 million T cells. Study findings and constraints: On later analysis, the bulk of CMV-associated TCR beta chains appeared to be HLA-restricted.

Notes on this clone: Antigen specificity is unknown.

The germline gives CDR1 LGHNA, CDR2 YNFKEQ. This CDR3 comprises 15 residues. Trimming took off 0 bases at V and 7 bases at J, with 15 bases between the two ends. The PCR made use of 60 Vbeta and 13 Jbeta primers. Sequenced by immunoSEQ multiplex PCR; TCRdb stores in-frame clones only, minus some. The data hold about 120,000 clones, with roughly 70% observed a single time. The clonotype was recovered from a woman in her thirties or forties in good health and CMV-seronegative. Material: PBMCs. The rearrangement joins TRBV4-2 to TRBJ1-2; D is possibly TRBD1 (6 bases). CDR3 amino acids: CASSQETGHSLGYTF. The CDR3 region has the DNA TGTGCCAGCAGCCAAGAAACAGGGCATTCCCTTGGCTACACCTTC.